The T cell receptor (beta chain) under discussion was sequenced for a study of T cells after yellow fever vaccination. Broader study findings: Reappearance after the booster was observed for most primary-vaccination clones (96% CD4, over 70% CD8). Relatively few clonotypes were ones that appeared in both CD4 and CD8 compartments.

Points on this clonotype: Its antigen remains unidentified.

One entry per CDR3 protein results from TCRdb running MiXCR on the 5' RACE reads. The profile shows hundreds of thousands of distinct CDR3 sequences, around 12% of them singletons. The source is a man aged 25 to 45 who received the YFV17D yellow fever vaccine. The specimen comprised PBMCs, sampled on the day of the yellow fever booster vaccination.

The CDR3 DNA is TGCAGTGCTAGAGATGCAACCAATTCACCCCTCCACTTT. Its translation: CSARDATNSPLHF. The rearrangement uses TRBV20-1 and TRBJ1-6; D unresolved. Trimming took off 0 bases at V and 7 bases at J, with 7 bases between the two ends. Per germline, CDR1 DFQATT and CDR2 SNEGSKA (reference sequence). This CDR3 comprises 13 residues.